The present T cell receptor (beta chain) was sequenced within a study of T cells in localized non-small cell lung cancer. Regarding the study as a whole: Multi-region tumor sequencing was not done, so intratumor heterogeneity could not be excluded. Researchers found a median approximately 57 of the top 100 tumor clones in adjacent lung. Uninvolved nearby lung showed the greatest T cell clonality, exceeding that found in tumor.

To note about this clone: What it binds is not known.

TCRdb's table, derived via immunoSEQ multiplex PCR, lists solely in-frame clones and lacks some. The profile shows around 130,000 clones, 70% to 90% of them singletons. The sample in question was peripheral blood, obtained before any cancer treatment. The sequence was obtained from an older female donor with stage I lung adenocarcinoma.

Here the CDR3 reads CASSSQVLGAFF. The CDR3 bases are TGTGCCAGCAGTTCACAGGTCCTCGGGGCTTTCTTT. The gene calls are TRBV28 and TRBJ1-1; tentative D call: TRBD1 (5 bases). CDR1 is MDHEN, CDR2 SYDVKM, per germline. This CDR3 has 12 amino acids. The germline V and J ends were trimmed by 4 bases and 11 bases, with 14 bases remaining between them.